This TCR beta chain was sequenced in a study of T-cell memory formation after mild COVID-19. Study details: Clustering of TCRs was largely donor specific.

The germline V and J ends were trimmed by 2 bases and 3 bases, with 14 bases remaining between them. Germline V gene data show CDR1 as LNHNV and CDR2 as YYDKDF (reference sequence). The CDR3 extends over 15 amino acids. From the 5' RACE reads, TCRdb called clonotypes with MiXCR, one entry per CDR3 protein. The sample records 450,000 or so distinct CDR3 sequences, roughly 25% being singletons. The clonotype originates from an adult woman who had mild COVID-19 (a few samples of this study predate the infection). Cell type and time point are not known. The V and J genes are TRBV15 and TRBJ2-7; D not resolved. The material sequenced was PBMCs or a T cell subset sorted from them (not recorded which). The CDR3 region is CATSRPSENVYEQYF. The CDR3 DNA is TGTGCCACCAGCAGACCATCAGAGAATGTCTACGAGCAGTACTTC.